What follows are 29 T cell receptor beta chains derived from one specimen sequenced in a study of shared clonotypes between healthy human individuals. Data came from immunoSEQ multiplex PCR; TCRdb stores just in-frame clones and leaves some out. In the table there are approximately 1,500,000 clones, around 98% of which are singletons. What was sequenced was naive CD4+ T cells sorted from blood. The subset here: CD45RA+ positively selected. The receptors come from a man aged 25 to 45 in good health.

The chain links TRBV5-6 to TRBJ1-5; D is uncertain. Germline lookup yields CDR1 SGHDT and CDR2 YYEEEE. V gave up 4 bases and J gave up 5 bases, with 13 bases separating them. The CDR3 totals 14 residues. CDR3 bases: TGTGCCAGCAGCCCCGGACTGAAAGATCAGCCCCAGCATTTT. Amino acids: CASSPGLKDQPQHF. The full variable domain, its missing parts supplied by reference TRBV5-6 and TRBJ1-5, is DAGVTQSPTHLIKTRGQQVTLRCSPKSGHDTVSWYQQALGQGPQFIFQYYEEEERQRGNFPDRFSGHQFPNYSSELNVNALLLGDSALYLCASSPGLKDQPQHFGDGTRLSIL.

The CDR3 region is CASSLLPNEKLFF. The CDR3 DNA reads as TGTGCCAGCAGTTTACTTCCGAATGAAAAACTGTTTTTT. The V gene is TRBV28, the J gene TRBJ1-4; no clear D. Trimming pared 2 bases from V and 5 bases from J, leaving 6 bases between. Germline V gene data show CDR1 as MDHEN and CDR2 as SYDVKM. The CDR3 is 13 residues long.

This chain links TRBV15 with TRBJ1-5; perhaps TRBD1 as D (5 bases). Germline values: CDR1 LNHNV, CDR2 YYDKDF (reference sequence). V lost 4 bases to trimming and J lost 5 bases, with 9 bases between them. The CDR3 runs to 13 residues. DNA of the CDR3: TGTGCCACCAGCAAAACAGGCCATCAGCCCCAGCATTTT. Its translation is CATSKTGHQPQHF.

The rearrangement joins TRBV11-2 to TRBJ2-7; tentative D call: TRBD1 (6 bases). This CDR3 has 13 amino acids. The V end was cut by 6 bases, the J end by 4 bases, with 13 bases between. CDR1 SGHAT and CDR2 FQNNGV come from the germline V gene. The CDR3 here is CASSKDRHYEQYF. DNA of the CDR3: TGTGCCAGCAGTAAAGACAGGCATTACGAGCAGTACTTC.

The chain couples TRBV5-1 to TRBJ2-1; D possibly corresponds to TRBD1 (6 bases). Germline V CDR1 and CDR2: SGHRS, YFSETQ. Trimming removed 4 bases from V and 10 bases from J, with 18 bases in between. The CDR3 length is 14 residues. DNA of the CDR3: TGCGCCAGCAGCCAGACAGGAGACGTATACGAGCAGTTCTTC. This codes for CASSQTGDVYEQFF.

The V gene is TRBV5-1, the J gene TRBJ2-7, with 10 positions matching TRBD2. The germline V gene has CDR1 SGHRS and CDR2 YFSETQ. This CDR3 is built from 19 residues. Losses at the gene ends were 1 base for V and 3 bases for J; bases not matched to a gene: 16. Written as DNA, the CDR3 is TGCGCCAGCAGCTTGAGGGTTCTAGCGGGAGATAAAGAGGGCTACGAGCAGTACTTC. Protein product: CASSLRVLAGDKEGYEQYF.

CDR3 in amino acids: CAISEPGLSSAFF. The CDR3 DNA is TGTGCCATCAGTGAGCCGGGCCTCAGTTCGGCTTTCTTT. This sequence joins TRBV10-3 and TRBJ1-1; D not resolved. This CDR3 is 13 amino acids long. Trimming took 2 bases from V and 11 from J, leaving 15 bases between them. Germline CDR1 is ENHRY and CDR2 is SYGVKD.

The J gene is TRBJ2-3, the V gene TRBV7-2; 9 nucleotides line up with TRBD2. The CDR3 is made up of 17 amino acids. Germline V CDR1 and CDR2: SGHTA, FQGNSA. The ends lost 1 base at V and 0 bases at J; junction bases unmatched: 5. The CDR3: CASSLGTSVTSTDTQYF. CDR3 coding DNA: TGTGCCAGCAGCTTAGGGACTAGCGTTACTAGCACAGATACGCAGTATTTT.

The CDR3, as DNA: TGTGCCAGCAGCTCATACAGGGGGCAGGATAAGAACACTGAAGCTTTCTTT. It is translated as CASSSYRGQDKNTEAFF. V and J are TRBV11-2 and TRBJ1-1, with 9 bases fitting TRBD1. J was trimmed by 1 base and V by 4 bases; bases with no gene match: 10. CDR3 length: 17 residues. Germline V CDR1 and CDR2: SGHAT, FQNNGV.

Details on this clone: Other DNA sequences in this sample translate to the same CDR3. The chain couples TRBV28 to TRBJ1-2, with D tentatively TRBD1 (6 bases). Trimming took 2 bases from V and 0 from J, leaving 7 bases between them. Germline values: CDR1 MDHEN, CDR2 SYDVKM. CDR3 size: 14 residues. CDR3 sequence reads: CASSLAGANYGYTF. The CDR3 DNA reads as TGTGCCAGCAGTTTAGCAGGGGCTAACTATGGCTACACCTTC.

Comment on this clone: The sample carries other DNA sequences with the same CDR3. The chain recombines TRBV9 with TRBJ1-5, with D maybe TRBD1 (5 bases). The CDR3 loop spans 15 amino acids. Germline V gives CDR1 SGDLS, CDR2 YYNGEE. V lost 4 bases and J lost 0, with 11 bases in between. As DNA, the CDR3 is TGTGCCAGCAGCCCTACAGGCTATAGCAATCAGCCCCAGCATTTT. Translating it yields CASSPTGYSNQPQHF.

The chain couples TRBV7-2 to TRBJ2-3; 8 positions match TRBD1. CDR1 is SGHTA, CDR2 FQGNSA, per germline. The CDR3 extends over 15 amino acids. J lost 3 bases, V lost 5 bases, and 7 bases had no gene match. CDR3 sequence (DNA): TGTGCCAGCAGCCAGGACAGGGTGGATACAGATACGCAGTATTTT. It specifies CASSQDRVDTDTQYF.

V and J are TRBV15 and TRBJ1-5, with D uncertain. The CDR3 loop spans 16 amino acids. The V end lost 5 bases, the J end lost 2 bases, and 16 bases lay between the germline ends. Germline V gives CDR1 LNHNV, CDR2 YYDKDF (reference sequence). The CDR3 sequence is CATSLGLVGRNQPQHF. The CDR3 region has the DNA TGTGCCACCAGCTTAGGTTTGGTGGGTCGCAATCAGCCCCAGCATTTT.

The chain combines TRBV25-1 with TRBJ1-2; tentative D call: TRBD1 (6 bases). The CDR3 runs to 15 residues. CDR1 MGHDK and CDR2 SYGVNS come from the germline V gene. Deletions cut 2 bases from V and 4 bases from J, with 14 bases between. The CDR3 loop is CASSELTGPGYGYTF. In nucleotides, the CDR3 is TGTGCCAGCAGTGAACTCACAGGGCCCGGCTATGGCTACACCTTC.

This sequence joins TRBV9 and TRBJ2-5; weak D call: TRBD1 (5 bases). V was pared by 2 bases and J by 4 bases, with 12 bases between. Looked up from germline, CDR1 is SGDLS and CDR2 is YYNGEE. This CDR3 comprises 14 residues. CDR3 sequence (DNA): TGTGCCAGCAGCGTCGAAGGGGCGCGAGAGACCCAGTACTTC. Protein: CASSVEGARETQYF.

This sequence joins TRBV2 and TRBJ2-1; D gene ambiguous. The germline V gene encodes CDR1 SNHLY and CDR2 FYNNEI. The CDR3 totals 13 residues. Trimming removed 7 bases from V and 5 bases from J, with 12 bases in between. CDR3 in amino acids: CASTKQLDNEQFF. CDR3 nucleotide sequence: TGTGCCAGCACTAAACAACTTGACAATGAGCAGTTCTTC.

V is TRBV27 and J is TRBJ2-7; the D gene is possibly TRBD2 (5 bases). V gave up 2 bases and J gave up 3 bases, with 17 bases separating them. The CDR3 has 16 residues. The germline V gene encodes CDR1 MNHEY and CDR2 SMNVEV (reference sequence). The CDR3: CASSLVTGIMVYEQYF. The CDR3 DNA reads as TGTGCCAGCAGTTTAGTGACCGGGATTATGGTCTACGAGCAGTACTTC.

The sample holds one count of this clone. The chain employs TRBV27 and TRBJ2-7, with 10 bases identical to TRBD2. The CDR3 loop spans 13 amino acids. Germline CDR1 MNHEY, CDR2 SMNVEV (reference sequence). Trimming at V came to 5 bases and at J to 6 bases, leaving 4 bases not matched to a gene. The CDR3 region is CASSASGRGEQYF. For the CDR3, the DNA is TGTGCCAGCAGTGCTAGCGGGAGAGGCGAGCAGTACTTC.

V usage is TRBV19 and J usage is TRBJ1-2; TRBD1 is a possible D gene (6 bases). The CDR3 length is 14 residues. CDR1 and CDR2 from the germline V gene are LNHDA and SQIVND (reference sequence). Trimming cost V 6 bases and J 2 bases, with 13 bases left between them. DNA of the CDR3: TGTGCCAGTAGGAACAGGGAGTGGAACTATGGCTACACCTTC. Protein sequence: CASRNREWNYGYTF.

CDR3 residues: CASSTSGRASGELFF. The CDR3 region has the DNA TGTGCCAGTAGTACTAGCGGGAGGGCCTCCGGGGAGCTGTTTTTT. This chain joins TRBV19 and TRBJ2-2, with TRBD2 matching 12 bases. Germline CDR1 and CDR2: LNHDA and SQIVND (reference sequence). Trimming cost V 4 bases and J 6 bases; bases outside gene matches: 3. The CDR3 runs to 15 residues.

The V and J genes are TRBV5-6 and TRBJ2-2, with TRBD2 identical over 9 bases. The germline V gene encodes CDR1 SGHDT and CDR2 YYEEEE. V lost 2 bases and J lost 3; bases outside the gene matches: 11. The CDR3 has 18 residues. The CDR3 sequence is CASSFSLAGTSHTGELFF. The CDR3 coding sequence is TGTGCCAGCAGCTTCAGCCTAGCGGGAACGTCGCACACCGGGGAGCTGTTTTTT.

The CDR3 bases are TGTGCCAGCTCACCAGCAGGCCAGCTTACCTACGAGCAGTACTTC. It specifies CASSPAGQLTYEQYF. This chain links TRBV18 with TRBJ2-7; D is unresolved. Germline V gene data show CDR1 as KGHSH and CDR2 as LQKENI. The CDR3 totals 15 residues. Trimming stripped 2 bases from V and 2 bases from J, with 13 bases between.

The chain combines TRBV18 with TRBJ2-1; weak D call: TRBD1 (6 bases). Trimming cost V 0 bases and J 11 bases, with 17 bases left between them. Per germline, CDR1 KGHSH and CDR2 LQKENI. This CDR3 has 15 amino acids. The CDR3 DNA follows: TGTGCCAGCTCACCACCATCAAAACTGGACAGACAGCAGTTCTTC. This encodes CASSPPSKLDRQQFF.

This chain uses TRBV2 with TRBJ2-1; possible D gene TRBD1, 6 bases. The CDR3 has 15 residues. V lost 4 bases to trimming and J lost 8 bases, with 18 bases between them. The germline V gene has CDR1 SNHLY and CDR2 FYNNEI. The chain's CDR3 is CASSGTAGDMDEQFF. For the CDR3, the DNA is TGTGCCAGCAGTGGGACGGCAGGGGATATGGATGAGCAGTTCTTC.

The V gene is TRBV11-2, the J gene TRBJ2-1, with D maybe TRBD2 (6 bases). Germline assignment: CDR1 SGHAT and CDR2 FQNNGV. V lost 7 bases, J lost 3 bases, and 13 bases lay in between. The CDR3 spans 14 residues. The CDR3: CASTPWGGYNEQFF. The CDR3 DNA follows: TGTGCCAGCACCCCTTGGGGAGGCTACAATGAGCAGTTCTTC.

The chain employs TRBV2 and TRBJ1-1; tentatively, D is TRBD1 (5 bases). The germline V gene encodes CDR1 SNHLY and CDR2 FYNNEI. The CDR3 sequence is 15 residues long. Trimming stripped 9 bases from V and 3 bases from J, with 20 bases between. The CDR3 DNA is TGTGCCAGAGCAGTCGCAGCGGGGGGATACACTGAAGCTTTCTTT. The encoded protein is CARAVAAGGYTEAFF.

The chain uses TRBV10-3 and TRBJ1-1; the D is unclear. The germline V and J ends were trimmed by 5 bases and 3 bases, with 19 bases remaining between them. CDR3 length: 16 amino acids. Germline lookup yields CDR1 ENHRY and CDR2 SYGVKD. CDR3 in DNA: TGTGCCATCAGTAACGAGAGGACTCTGGAGGACACTGAAGCTTTCTTT. Translated: CAISNERTLEDTEAFF.

The chain carries TRBV30 and TRBJ1-2; D is undetermined. The CDR3 runs 13 residues. Germline V CDR1 and CDR2: GTSNPN, SVGIG (reference sequence). V was cut by 4 bases and J by 4 bases, with 13 bases left in between. This CDR3 is CAWIGKAPYGYTF. CDR3 DNA: TGTGCCTGGATTGGGAAGGCACCCTATGGCTACACCTTC.

The V and J genes are TRBV7-2 and TRBJ2-7; 7 positions agree with TRBD1. The CDR3 spans 14 residues. Trimming cost V 2 bases and J 1 base; bases outside gene matches: 2. Germline CDR1 and CDR2: SGHTA and FQGNSA. Here the CDR3 reads CASSLRGQSYEQYF. CDR3 nucleotide sequence: TGTGCCAGCAGCTTAAGGGGACAGTCCTACGAGCAGTACTTC.